This T cell receptor (beta chain) was obtained from a study of identical twins. This clonotype was observed a handful of times. Antigen: not known. cDNA carried unique molecular identifiers, and a universal primer site was added by template switching. TCRdb recomputed calls from the 5' RACE reads with MiXCR, one row per CDR3 protein. The data show around 510,000 distinct CDR3 sequences, with roughly 13% seen just once and approximately 0.98% held by the top ten. Overall study results and limits: Memory repertoires lacked the insertion deficit that abundant cord blood beta clonotypes showed. Modeled out-of-frame TCR alpha sharing in monozygotic twins fell below observed levels.

The ends were cut back, 6 bases at V and 2 bases at J, with 18 bases in the middle. The CDR3 consists of 16 residues. Germline V gives CDR1 MNHEY, CDR2 SVGEGT. The sample was also reused in another study, on yellow fever vaccine responses in identical twins.

The sequenced sample was CD4+ T cells sorted from blood. The origin of this receptor is a woman in her late teens or twenties in good health. V usage is TRBV6-2 or TRBV6-3 and J usage is TRBJ2-3; D is possibly TRBD1 or TRBD2 (5 bases each). This CDR3 reads CASSSPGPKSTDTQYF. The DNA of the CDR3 is TGTGCCAGCAGCTCCCCGGGACCTAAGTCCACAGATACGCAGTATTTT.